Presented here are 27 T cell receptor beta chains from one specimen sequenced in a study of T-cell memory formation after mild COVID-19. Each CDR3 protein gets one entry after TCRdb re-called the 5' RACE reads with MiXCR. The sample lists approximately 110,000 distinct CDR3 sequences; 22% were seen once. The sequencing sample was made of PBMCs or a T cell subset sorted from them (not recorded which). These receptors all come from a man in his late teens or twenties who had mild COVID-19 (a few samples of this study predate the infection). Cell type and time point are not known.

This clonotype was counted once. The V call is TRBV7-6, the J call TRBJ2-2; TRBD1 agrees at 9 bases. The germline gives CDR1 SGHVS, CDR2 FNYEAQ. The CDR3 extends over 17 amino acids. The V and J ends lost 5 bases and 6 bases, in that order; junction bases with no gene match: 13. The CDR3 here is CASSPPSGTGLAGELFF. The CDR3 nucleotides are TGTGCCAGCAGCCCCCCCTCCGGGACAGGGTTGGCCGGGGAGCTGTTTTTT.

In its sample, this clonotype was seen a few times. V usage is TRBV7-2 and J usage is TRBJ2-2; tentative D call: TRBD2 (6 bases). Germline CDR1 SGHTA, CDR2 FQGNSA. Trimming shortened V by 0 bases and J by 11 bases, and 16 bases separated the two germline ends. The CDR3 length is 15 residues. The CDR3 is CASSLASGGERELFF. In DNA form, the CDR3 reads TGTGCCAGCAGCTTAGCCTCTGGAGGGGAAAGAGAGCTGTTTTTT.

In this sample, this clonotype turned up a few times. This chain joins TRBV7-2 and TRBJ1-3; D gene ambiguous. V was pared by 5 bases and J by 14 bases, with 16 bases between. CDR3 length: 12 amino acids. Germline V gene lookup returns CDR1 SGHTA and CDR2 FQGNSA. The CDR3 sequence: CASSPISGSLYF. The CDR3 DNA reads TGTGCCAGCAGCCCAATCTCGGGCAGTCTATATTTT.

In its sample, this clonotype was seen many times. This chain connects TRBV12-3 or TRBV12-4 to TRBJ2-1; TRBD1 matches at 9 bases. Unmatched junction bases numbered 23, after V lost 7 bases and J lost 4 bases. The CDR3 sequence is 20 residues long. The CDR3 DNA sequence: TGTGCCAGCACCATCTCTCCGGGACAGGGAGATGGTTACGCATACAATGAGCAGTTCTTC. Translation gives CASTISPGQGDGYAYNEQFF.

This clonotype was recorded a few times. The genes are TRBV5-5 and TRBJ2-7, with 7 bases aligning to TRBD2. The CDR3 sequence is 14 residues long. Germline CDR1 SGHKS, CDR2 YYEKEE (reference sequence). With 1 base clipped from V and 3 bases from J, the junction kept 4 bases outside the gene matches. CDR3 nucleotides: TGTGCCAGCAGCTTGTGGGGAGGGTACTACGAGCAGTACGTC. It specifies CASSLWGGYYEQYV.

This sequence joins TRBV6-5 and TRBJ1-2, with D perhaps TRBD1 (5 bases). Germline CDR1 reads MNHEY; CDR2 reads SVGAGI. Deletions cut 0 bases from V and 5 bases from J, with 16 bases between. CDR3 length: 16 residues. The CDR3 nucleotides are TGTGCCAGCAGTTACTCCGATCGGGGCTGGTCGTATGGCTACACCTTC. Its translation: CASSYSDRGWSYGYTF.

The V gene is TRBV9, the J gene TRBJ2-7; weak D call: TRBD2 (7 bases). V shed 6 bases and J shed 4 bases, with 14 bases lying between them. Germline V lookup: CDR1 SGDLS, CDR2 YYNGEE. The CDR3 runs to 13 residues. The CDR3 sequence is CASIGGLIYEQYV. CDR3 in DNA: TGTGCCAGCATCGGGGGGCTCATTTACGAGCAGTACGTC.

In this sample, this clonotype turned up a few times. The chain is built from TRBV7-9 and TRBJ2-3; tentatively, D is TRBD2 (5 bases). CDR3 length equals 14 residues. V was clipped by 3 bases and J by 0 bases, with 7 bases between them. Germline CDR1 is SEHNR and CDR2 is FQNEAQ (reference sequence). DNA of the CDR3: TGTGCCAGCAGCTTCGGCGGGAGCACAGATACGCAGTATTTT. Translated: CASSFGGSTDTQYF.

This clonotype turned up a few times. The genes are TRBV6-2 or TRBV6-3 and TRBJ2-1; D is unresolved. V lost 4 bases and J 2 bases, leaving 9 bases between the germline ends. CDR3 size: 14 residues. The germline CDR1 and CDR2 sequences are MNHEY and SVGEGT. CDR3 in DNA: TGTGCCAGCAGTTCCGGCCTTACCTACAATGAGCAGTTCTTC. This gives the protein CASSSGLTYNEQFF.

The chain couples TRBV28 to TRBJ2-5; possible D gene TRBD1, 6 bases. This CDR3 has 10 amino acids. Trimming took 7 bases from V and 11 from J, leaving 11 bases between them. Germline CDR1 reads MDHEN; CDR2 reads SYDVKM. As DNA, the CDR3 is TGTGCCAGCACCCGGGACAAGCAGTACTTC. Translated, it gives CASTRDKQYF.

The DNA for the CDR3 is TGCGCCAGCAGCCAAGATAAACCGAGCTCTGGGGCCAACGTCCTGACTTTC. Protein: CASSQDKPSSGANVLTF. The gene calls are TRBV4-3 and TRBJ2-6; D unresolved. V lost 0 bases to trimming and J lost 0 bases, with 9 bases between them. Germline V CDR1 and CDR2: LGHNA, YSLEER. The CDR3 is made up of 17 amino acids.

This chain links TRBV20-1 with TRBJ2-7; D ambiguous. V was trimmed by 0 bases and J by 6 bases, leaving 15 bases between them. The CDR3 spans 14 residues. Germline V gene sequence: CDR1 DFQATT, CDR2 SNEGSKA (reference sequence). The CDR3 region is CSARDSGLGIEQYV. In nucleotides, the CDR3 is TGCAGTGCTAGAGACTCGGGCCTTGGGATCGAGCAGTACGTC.

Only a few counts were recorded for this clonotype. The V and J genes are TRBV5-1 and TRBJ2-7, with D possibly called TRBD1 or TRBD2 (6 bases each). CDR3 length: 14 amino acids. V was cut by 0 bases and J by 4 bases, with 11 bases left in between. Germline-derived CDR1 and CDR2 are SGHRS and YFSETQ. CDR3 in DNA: TGCGCCAGCAGCTTGGGAGGGGGACTTTACGAGCAGTACTTC. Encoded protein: CASSLGGGLYEQYF.

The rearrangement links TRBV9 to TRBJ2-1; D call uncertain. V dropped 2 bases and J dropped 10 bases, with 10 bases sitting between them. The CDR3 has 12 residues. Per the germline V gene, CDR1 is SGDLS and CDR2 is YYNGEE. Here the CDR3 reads CASSVIPGEQFF. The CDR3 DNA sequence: TGTGCCAGCAGCGTTATCCCTGGCGAGCAGTTCTTC.

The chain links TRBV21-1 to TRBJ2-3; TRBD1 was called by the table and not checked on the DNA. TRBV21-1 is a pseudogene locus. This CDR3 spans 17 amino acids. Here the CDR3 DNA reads TGTGCCAGCAGCAAAACCCACAGGGGTTTCACCACAGATACGCAGTATTTT. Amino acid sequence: CASSKTHRGFTTDTQYF.

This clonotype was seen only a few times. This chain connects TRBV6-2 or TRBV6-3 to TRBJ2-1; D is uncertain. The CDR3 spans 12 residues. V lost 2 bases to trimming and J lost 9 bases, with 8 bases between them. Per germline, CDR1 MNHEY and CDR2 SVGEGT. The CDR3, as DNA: TGTGCCAGCAGTTACGCGGATTCTGAGCAGTTCTTC. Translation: CASSYADSEQFF.

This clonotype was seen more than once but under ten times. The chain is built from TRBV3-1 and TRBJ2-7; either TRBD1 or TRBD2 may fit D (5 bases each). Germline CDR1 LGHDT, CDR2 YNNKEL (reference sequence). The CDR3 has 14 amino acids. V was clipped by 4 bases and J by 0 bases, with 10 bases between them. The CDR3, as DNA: TGTGCCAGCAGCCGGGGACGGAGCTCCTACGAGCAGTACGTC. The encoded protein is CASSRGRSSYEQYV.

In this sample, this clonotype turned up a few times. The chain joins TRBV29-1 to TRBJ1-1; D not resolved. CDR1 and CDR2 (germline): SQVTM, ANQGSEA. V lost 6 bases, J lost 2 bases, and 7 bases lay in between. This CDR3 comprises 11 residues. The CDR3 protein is CSVPTNTEAFF. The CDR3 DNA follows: TGCAGCGTCCCTACAAACACTGAAGCTTTCTTT.

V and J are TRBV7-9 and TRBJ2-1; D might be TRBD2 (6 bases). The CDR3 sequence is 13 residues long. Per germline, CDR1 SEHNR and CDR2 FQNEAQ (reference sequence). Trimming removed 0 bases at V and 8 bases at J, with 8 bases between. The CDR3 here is CASSLASGDEQFF. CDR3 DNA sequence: TGTGCCAGCAGCTTAGCGTCGGGGGATGAGCAGTTCTTC.

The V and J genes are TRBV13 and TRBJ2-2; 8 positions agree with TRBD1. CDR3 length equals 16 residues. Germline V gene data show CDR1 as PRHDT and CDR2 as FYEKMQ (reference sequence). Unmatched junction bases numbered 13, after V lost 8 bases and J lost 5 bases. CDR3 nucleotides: TGTGCCAGCGCTCAGGGAGGACAGGGCCTAACCGGGGAGCTGTTTTTT. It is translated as CASAQGGQGLTGELFF.

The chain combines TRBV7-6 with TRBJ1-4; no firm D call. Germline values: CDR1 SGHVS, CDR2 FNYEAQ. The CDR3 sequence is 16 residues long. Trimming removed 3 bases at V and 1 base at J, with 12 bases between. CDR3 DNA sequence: TGTGCCAGCAGCTTGATGGGAGTCAGAACTAATGAAAAACTGTTTTTT. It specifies CASSLMGVRTNEKLFF.

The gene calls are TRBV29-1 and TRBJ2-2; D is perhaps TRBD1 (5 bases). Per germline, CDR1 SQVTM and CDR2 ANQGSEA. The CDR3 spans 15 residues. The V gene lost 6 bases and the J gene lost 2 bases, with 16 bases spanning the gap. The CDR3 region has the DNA TGCAGCGTGCGACATGACAGATTAAACACCGGGGAGCTGTTTTTT. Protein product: CSVRHDRLNTGELFF.

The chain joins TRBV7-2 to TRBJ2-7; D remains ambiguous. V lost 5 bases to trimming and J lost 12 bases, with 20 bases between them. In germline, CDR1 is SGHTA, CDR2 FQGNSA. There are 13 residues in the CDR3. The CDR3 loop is CASSQAPLGLLYF. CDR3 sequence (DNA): TGTGCCAGCAGCCAGGCGCCCTTGGGGTTGCTGTACTTC.

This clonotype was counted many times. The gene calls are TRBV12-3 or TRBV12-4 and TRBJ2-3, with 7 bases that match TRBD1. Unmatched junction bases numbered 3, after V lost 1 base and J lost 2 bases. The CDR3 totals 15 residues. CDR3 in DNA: TGTGCCAGCAGTTTAGTAGGACAGGCCACAGATACGCAGTATTTT. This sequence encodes CASSLVGQATDTQYF.

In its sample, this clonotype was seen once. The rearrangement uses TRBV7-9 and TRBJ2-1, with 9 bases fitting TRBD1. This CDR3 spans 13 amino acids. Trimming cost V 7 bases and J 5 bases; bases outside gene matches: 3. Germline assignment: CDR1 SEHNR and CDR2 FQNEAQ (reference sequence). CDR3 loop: CASKRTGDNEQFF. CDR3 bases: TGTGCCAGCAAGAGGACAGGGGACAATGAGCAGTTCTTC.

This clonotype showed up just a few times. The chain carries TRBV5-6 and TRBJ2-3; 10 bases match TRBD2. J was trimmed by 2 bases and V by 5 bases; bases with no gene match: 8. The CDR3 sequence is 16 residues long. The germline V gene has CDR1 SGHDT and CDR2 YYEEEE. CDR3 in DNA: TGTGCCAGCAGTCCCAGGACTAGCGGTTACACAGATACGCAGTATTTT. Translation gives CASSPRTSGYTDTQYF.

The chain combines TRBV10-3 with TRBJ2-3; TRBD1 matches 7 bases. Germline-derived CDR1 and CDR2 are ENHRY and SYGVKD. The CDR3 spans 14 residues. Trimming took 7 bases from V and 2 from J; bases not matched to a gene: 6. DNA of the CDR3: TGTGCCATCAAGGGGGCCTCATACACAGATACGCAGTATTTT. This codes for CAIKGASYTDTQYF.